Presented here are 5 T cell receptor beta chains from one specimen sequenced in a study of blood T cell repertoires in COVID-19. Method: immunoSEQ multiplex PCR; TCRdb's copy keeps in-frame clones and lacks some. The repertoire holds nearly 65,000 clones, with about 81% as singletons. Sequencing input: peripheral blood. The receptors here all came from a human donor in a cohort sampled during active COVID-19.

V and J are TRBV29-1 and TRBJ2-1, with 12 bases fitting TRBD2. This CDR3 is 17 amino acids long. Germline V gene lookup returns CDR1 SQVTM and CDR2 ANQGSEA. J was trimmed by 0 bases and V by 6 bases; bases with no gene match: 9. CDR3 sequence reads: CSVMSGLAGSSYNEQFF. CDR3 bases: TGCAGCGTGATGAGTGGACTAGCGGGGAGCTCCTACAATGAGCAGTTCTTC.

This clone came up once. The chain uses TRBV6-6 and TRBJ1-1, with 7 nucleotides matching TRBD1. CDR1 and CDR2 (germline): MNHNY, SVGAGI (reference sequence). V gave up 6 bases and J gave up 11 bases; unmatched junction bases: 9. The CDR3 sequence is 12 residues long. CDR3 amino acids: CASRISGTVAFF. DNA of the CDR3: TGTGCCAGCAGAATCTCCGGGACAGTGGCTTTCTTT.

CDR3 nucleotides: TGTGCCTGGAGCCTGGGGACAGGCGATTCACCCCTCCACTTT. Amino acids: CAWSLGTGDSPLHF. This rearrangement joins TRBV30 to TRBJ1-6; 8 positions match TRBD1. The germline gives CDR1 GTSNPN, CDR2 SVGIG (reference sequence). With 3 bases clipped from V and 8 bases from J, the junction kept 6 bases outside the gene matches. CDR3 length equals 14 residues.

This chain connects TRBV19 to TRBJ1-1, with D tentatively TRBD1 (5 bases). This CDR3 region has 13 residues. Per germline, CDR1 LNHDA and CDR2 SQIVND (reference sequence). The V end was cut by 7 bases, the J end by 4 bases, with 13 bases between. For the CDR3, the DNA is TGTGCCAGTAAATGGCAGGGAATCACTGAAGCTTTCTTT. Translating it yields CASKWQGITEAFF.

With regard to this clone: Mismatch with germline at one junction end may stem from a read error. Additional DNA sequences in this sample encode the identical CDR3. This chain connects TRBV27 to TRBJ1-3; a possible D gene is TRBD1 (6 bases). In germline, CDR1 is MNHEY, CDR2 SMNVEV (reference sequence). The length of the CDR3 is 15 residues. CDR3 nucleotide sequence: TGTGCTAGCAGTATCTCCGCAGGGTACAGGGACACCATATATTTT. Translating gives CASSISAGYRDTIYF.